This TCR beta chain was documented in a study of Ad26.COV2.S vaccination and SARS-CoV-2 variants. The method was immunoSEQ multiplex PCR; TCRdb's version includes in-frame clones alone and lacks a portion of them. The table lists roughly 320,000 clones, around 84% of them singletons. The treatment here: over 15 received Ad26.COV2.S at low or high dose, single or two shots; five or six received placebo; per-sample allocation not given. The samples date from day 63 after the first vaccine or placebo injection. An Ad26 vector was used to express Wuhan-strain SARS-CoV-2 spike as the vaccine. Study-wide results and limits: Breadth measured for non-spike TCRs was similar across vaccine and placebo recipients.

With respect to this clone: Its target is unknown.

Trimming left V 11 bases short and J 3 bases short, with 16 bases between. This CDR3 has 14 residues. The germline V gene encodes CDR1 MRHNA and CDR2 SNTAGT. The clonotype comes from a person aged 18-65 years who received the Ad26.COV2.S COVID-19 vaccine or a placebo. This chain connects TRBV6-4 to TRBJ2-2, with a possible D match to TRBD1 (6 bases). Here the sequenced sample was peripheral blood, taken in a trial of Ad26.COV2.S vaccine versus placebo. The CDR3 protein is CARLAGADTGELFF. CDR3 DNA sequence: TGTGCCCGCTTGGCAGGGGCGGACACCGGGGAGCTGTTTTTT.